This T cell receptor (beta chain) was sequenced in a study of blood T cell repertoires in COVID-19. Study-wide background: There were acute and convalescent COVID-19 samples, and they came from the United States, Italy and Spain. In each case, the material was cDNA or gDNA derived from T cells, B-cell-depleted T cells, or PBMCs.

Participants had their cohort set by participant-reported clinical history. In the authors' workflow: Reference gene primer amplification yielded estimated nucleated cell counts. The assay was immunoSEQ multiplex PCR, and TCRdb's table has in-frame clones only and misses some. That table gives V, J and clone size, and the DNA gave D and trimming. The sample shows more than 200,000 clones, more than 75% of them seen only once. Trimming took 3 bases from V and 0 from J; bases not matched to a gene: 2. The CDR3 has 15 amino acids. Germline values: CDR1 SGHRS, CDR2 YFSETQ. The chain carries TRBV5-1 and TRBJ2-2; 7 positions agree with TRBD2. The sequence came from a man aged 30 to 39 in a cohort exposed to, infected with or recovered from COVID-19 (not recorded which). The sequenced sample was PBMCs or T cells enriched from blood (not recorded which). The CDR3 DNA follows: TGCGCCAGCAGCTCGGGACTACCGAACACCGGGGAGCTGTTTTTT. It encodes CASSSGLPNTGELFF.